The source of this T cell receptor beta chain is a study of tumor-infiltrating lymphocytes in primary liver carcinoma. Study-level background: Samples returned roughly 3.65 to 7.5 million productive TCRbeta reads, a yield that was similar across tissue types.

The germline CDR1 and CDR2 sequences are SGHAT and FQNNGV. The CDR3 has 13 residues. Overall study results and limits: Found in all five tumor regions were only about 7-24% of top clones. The study found tumor-adjacent and tumor-blood pairs overlapped less than tumor region pairs.

Between roughly 20 and 31 mg of unsorted bulk tissue served as the source from which RNA and DNA were co-extracted. In the case of this clonotype: Antigen specificity is unknown. Germline and junction disagree at one end, which may indicate a read error.

Researchers generated TCR beta cDNA from approximately 500 ng of total RNA, relying on a constant-region primer. Slightly modified ARM-PCR with three nested multiplex PCR rounds yielded TCR beta libraries. Two initial PCR rounds of roughly 10 cycles each paired TRBV1-TRBV30 forward primers with a C-beta reverse primer. TCRdb redid the calling of the multiplex PCR reads with MiXCR, one entry per CDR3 protein. The top ten clones hold just over 9.5% of a sample with about 99,000 distinct CDR3 sequences, over 55% of them seen once. The receptor's source is a woman in her sixties with primary liver carcinoma and hepatitis B virus infection. The V call is TRBV11-2, the J call TRBJ2-5; 7 positions agree with TRBD1. Sequencing was done on a sample of liver tumor tissue from sampling region 5. The subset was: tumor region T5, tumor centre. The CDR3 DNA reads TGTGCCAGCGGTTTACAGGGGCTAGAGACCCATTACTTC. Its protein product is CASGLQGLETHYF.